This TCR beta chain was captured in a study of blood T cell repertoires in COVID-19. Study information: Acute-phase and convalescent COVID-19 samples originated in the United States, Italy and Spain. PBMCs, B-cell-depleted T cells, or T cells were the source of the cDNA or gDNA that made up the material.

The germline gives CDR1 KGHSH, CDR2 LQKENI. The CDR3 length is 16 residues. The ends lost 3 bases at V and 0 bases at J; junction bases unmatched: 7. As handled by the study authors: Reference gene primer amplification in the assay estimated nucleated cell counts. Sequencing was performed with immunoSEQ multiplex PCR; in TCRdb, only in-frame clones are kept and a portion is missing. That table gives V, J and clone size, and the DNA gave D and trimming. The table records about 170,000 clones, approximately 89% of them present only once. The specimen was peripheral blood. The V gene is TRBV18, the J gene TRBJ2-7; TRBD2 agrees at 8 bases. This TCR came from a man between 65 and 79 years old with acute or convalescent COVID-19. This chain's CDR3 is CASSPSSSGNSYEQYF. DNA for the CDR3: TGTGCCAGCTCACCTTCTAGTAGCGGGAACTCCTACGAGCAGTACTTC.